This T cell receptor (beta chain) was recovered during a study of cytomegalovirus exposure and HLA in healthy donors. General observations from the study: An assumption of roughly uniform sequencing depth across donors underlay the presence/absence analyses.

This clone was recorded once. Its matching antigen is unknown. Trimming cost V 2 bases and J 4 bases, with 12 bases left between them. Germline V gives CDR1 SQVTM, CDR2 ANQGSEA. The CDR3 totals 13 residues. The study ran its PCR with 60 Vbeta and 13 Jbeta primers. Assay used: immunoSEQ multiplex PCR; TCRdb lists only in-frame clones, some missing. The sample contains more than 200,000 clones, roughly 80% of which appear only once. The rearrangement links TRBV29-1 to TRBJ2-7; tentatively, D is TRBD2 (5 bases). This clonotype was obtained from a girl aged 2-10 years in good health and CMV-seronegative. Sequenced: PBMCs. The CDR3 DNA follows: TGCAGCGTTGAACTAGCCGGCCATTACGAGCAGTACTTC. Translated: CSVELAGHYEQYF.